The source of this T cell receptor (beta chain) is a study of blood T cell repertoires in COVID-19. The CDR3 is made up of 15 amino acids. Germline V lookup: CDR1 SGHVS, CDR2 FQNEAQ. V was clipped by 5 bases and J by 0 bases, with 11 bases between them. The method was immunoSEQ multiplex PCR; TCRdb's version includes in-frame clones alone and lacks a portion of them. The sample contains roughly 97,000 clones, roughly 83% of which appear only once. This clone was found once. The J gene is TRBJ1-5, the V gene TRBV7-8; D is perhaps TRBD1 (6 bases). This clonotype was obtained from a woman of 80 years or more with active or convalescent COVID-19. The sequencing input was peripheral blood. The CDR3: CASSLGQNSNQPQHF. CDR3 DNA: TGTGCCAGCAGCCTCGGACAGAATAGCAATCAGCCCCAGCATTTT.